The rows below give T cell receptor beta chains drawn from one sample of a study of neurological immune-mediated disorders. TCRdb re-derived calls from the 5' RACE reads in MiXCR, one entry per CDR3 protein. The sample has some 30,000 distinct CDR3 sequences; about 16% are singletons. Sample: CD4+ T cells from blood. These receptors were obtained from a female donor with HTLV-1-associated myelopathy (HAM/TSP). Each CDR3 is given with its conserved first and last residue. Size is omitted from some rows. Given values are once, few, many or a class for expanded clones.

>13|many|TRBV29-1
CSVWTGGRREQFF
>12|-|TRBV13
CARSRSPGEMFF
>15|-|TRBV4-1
CASGTGTGYTGELFF
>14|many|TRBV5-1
CASSAGTSGRELFF
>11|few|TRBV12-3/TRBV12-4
CASSYGYEQYF
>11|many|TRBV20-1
CSALPQETQYF
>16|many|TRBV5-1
CASSLKSGLQNNEQFF
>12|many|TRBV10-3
CAISESDREAFF
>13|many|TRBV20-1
CSARNVGGYGYTF
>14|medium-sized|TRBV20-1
CSASEGSRVYEQYF
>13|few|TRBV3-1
CASSQATQETQYF
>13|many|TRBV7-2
CASSLVRFGTQYF
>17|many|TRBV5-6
CASRTTSVISGANVLTF
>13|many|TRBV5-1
CASSTGLAGELFF
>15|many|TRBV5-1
CASSLEGVTTQPQHF
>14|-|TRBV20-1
CSARDLLDTDTQYF
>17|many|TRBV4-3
CASSQYNYQSSGNTIYF
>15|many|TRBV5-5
CASNREVSGANVLTF
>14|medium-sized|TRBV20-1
CSATTIGVNSPLHF
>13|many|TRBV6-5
CASRKYSNQPQHF
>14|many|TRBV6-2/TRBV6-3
CASSYGGVQDTQYF
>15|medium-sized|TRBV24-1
CATRGASGESDTQYF
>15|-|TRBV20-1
CSAQRPGHQSSHLHF
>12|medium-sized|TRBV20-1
CSAPGLTGEQFF
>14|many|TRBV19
CASSIGTSRETQYF
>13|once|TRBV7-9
CASSLASADTQYF
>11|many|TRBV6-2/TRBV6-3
CASSYGDPQYF
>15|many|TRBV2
CASSGTSGGTDTQYF
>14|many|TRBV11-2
CASVGKGPRDTQYF
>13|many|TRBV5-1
CASSLFGSGELFF
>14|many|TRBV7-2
CASSLLLADNEQFF
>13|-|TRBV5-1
CASSPCADNDYTF
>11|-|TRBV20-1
CSAHGTDKQYF
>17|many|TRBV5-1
CASSLDGTSGSSYEQYF
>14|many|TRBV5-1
CASSLGGTRNTQYF
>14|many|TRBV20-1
CSAKGPGFNSPLHF
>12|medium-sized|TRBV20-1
CSAEGQGNTIYF
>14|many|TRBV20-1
CSARGGTLNSPLHF
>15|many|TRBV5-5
CASTTSPGLEDEQFF
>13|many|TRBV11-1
CASSALFSPEQFF
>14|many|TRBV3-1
CASSERTGDYGYTF
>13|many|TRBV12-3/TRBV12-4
CASSADLASTQYF
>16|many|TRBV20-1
CSANSQSSGRSNEQFF
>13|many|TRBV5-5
CASSLWLFTEAFF
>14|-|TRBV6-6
CVSTRGQGGEKLFF
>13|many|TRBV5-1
CASSRTGGHEQYF
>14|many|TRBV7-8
CASSLSRTRDWGYF